The next 3 T cell receptor beta chains were all read from a single sample in a study of T cell repertoires in cytomegalovirus infection. One entry per CDR3 protein results from TCRdb running MiXCR on the reads. The data show some 270,000 distinct CDR3 sequences, 22% seen once. Their specific antigens are unknown. The sample was cultured PBMCs, taken from culture after CMV antigen stimulation. The receptor set was obtained from a human donor in good health (CMV status not recorded). Some clones in this sample may be carry-over from other donors' samples.

CDR3 nucleotide sequence: TGTGCCAGTTGGGGCGGTCTGGGAGATACGCAGTATTTT. Residues: CASWGGLGDTQYF. This chain links TRBV6-2 or TRBV6-3 with TRBJ2-3, with a possible D match to TRBD1 (5 bases). The CDR3 runs to 13 residues. Germline lookup yields CDR1 MNHEY and CDR2 SVGEGT. Trimming left V 9 bases short and J 5 bases short, with 15 bases between.

This clonotype was counted ten times or more. The chain recombines TRBV12-3 or TRBV12-4 with TRBJ2-3; TRBD2 aligns across 10 bases. CDR3 length equals 20 residues. V was pared by 2 bases and J by 2 bases, with 16 bases of the junction left unmatched. The CDR3, as DNA: TGTGCCAGCAGTTTATCGCGGGGGGGATCGCTAGCGGGAGCCACAGATACGCAGTATTTT. The encoded protein is CASSLSRGGSLAGATDTQYF.

V is TRBV6-2 or TRBV6-3 and J is TRBJ1-2, with D unresolved. CDR1 is MNHEY and CDR2 is SVGEGT in the germline V gene. Deletions cut 1 base from V and 0 bases from J, with 6 bases between. CDR3 length equals 14 residues. The DNA for the CDR3 is TGTGCCAGCAGTTACTTTCCGTCTAACTATGGCTACACCTTC. It codes for CASSYFPSNYGYTF.